The sequence of this T cell receptor (beta chain) was determined in a study of blood T cell repertoires in COVID-19. Across the whole study: Samples of COVID-19 (acute and convalescent) were obtained from the United States, Italy and Spain. Sample material is recorded as cDNA or gDNA derived from T cells, B-cell-depleted T cells, or PBMCs.

How the authors handled the data: By means of reference gene primer amplification, nucleated cell counts were estimated. The method was immunoSEQ multiplex PCR; TCRdb's version includes in-frame clones alone and lacks a portion of them. The V and J calls and the clone size are those of that table, but D and trimming were determined from the DNA. The sample yields 84,000 or so clones, around four fifths seen once. This CDR3 has 15 amino acids. V trimming: 3 bases; J trimming: 5 bases; junction bases outside the gene matches: 7. Looked up from germline, CDR1 is LNHDA and CDR2 is SQIVND (reference sequence).

The genes are TRBV19 and TRBJ2-5; 9 nucleotides match TRBD2. Sequencing used peripheral blood. The source is a human donor in a cohort sampled during active COVID-19. CDR3 DNA: TGTGCCAGTAGTATTGCGGGGGGGCCTCGGGAGACCCAGTACTTC. It yields the protein CASSIAGGPRETQYF.